Below, one T cell receptor beta chain is given with its context. As yet, its antigen is unknown. This sample was taken from a study of cytomegalovirus exposure and HLA in healthy donors. The CDR3 contains 14 residues. Germline assignment: CDR1 LNHDA and CDR2 SQIVND (reference sequence). Trimming stripped 2 bases from V and 1 base from J, with 5 bases between. Whole-study results and caveats: According to a later analysis, donors in an Asian-associated ancestry cluster reportedly had fewer N-insertions than the roughly 640-donor mean.

A multiplex PCR was run with 60 Vbeta primers and 13 Jbeta primers. Method: immunoSEQ multiplex PCR; TCRdb's copy keeps in-frame clones and lacks some. The sample has some 240,000 clones, about nine tenths seen once; the top ten hold roughly 1.6%. The source material was PBMCs. The rearrangement uses TRBV19 and TRBJ1-4; D is perhaps TRBD1 (5 bases). The source of this sequence is a girl aged 2 to 10 in good health and CMV-seronegative. The CDR3: CASSIQGTNEKLFF. As DNA, the CDR3 is TGTGCCAGTAGTATACAGGGAACTAATGAAAAACTGTTTTTT.